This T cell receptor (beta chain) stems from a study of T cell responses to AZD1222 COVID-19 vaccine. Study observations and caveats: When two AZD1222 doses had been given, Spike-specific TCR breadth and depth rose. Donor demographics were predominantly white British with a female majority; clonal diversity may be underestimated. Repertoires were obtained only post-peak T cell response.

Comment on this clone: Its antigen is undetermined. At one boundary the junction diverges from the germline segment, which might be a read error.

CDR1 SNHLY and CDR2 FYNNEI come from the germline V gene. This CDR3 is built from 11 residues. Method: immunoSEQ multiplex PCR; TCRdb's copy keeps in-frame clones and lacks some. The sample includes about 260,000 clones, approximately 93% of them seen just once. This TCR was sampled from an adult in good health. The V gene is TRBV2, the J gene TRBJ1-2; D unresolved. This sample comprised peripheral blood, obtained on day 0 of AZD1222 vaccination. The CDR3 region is CASSDRPTFAF. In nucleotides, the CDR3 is TGTGCCAGCAGTGACCGCCCAACGTTCGCCTTC. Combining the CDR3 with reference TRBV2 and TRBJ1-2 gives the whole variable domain EPEVTQTPSHQVTQMGQEVILRCVPISNHLYFYWYRQILGQKVEFLVSFYNNEISEKSEIFDDQFSVERPDGSNFTLKIRSTKLEDSAMYFCASSDRPTFAFGSGTRLTVV.